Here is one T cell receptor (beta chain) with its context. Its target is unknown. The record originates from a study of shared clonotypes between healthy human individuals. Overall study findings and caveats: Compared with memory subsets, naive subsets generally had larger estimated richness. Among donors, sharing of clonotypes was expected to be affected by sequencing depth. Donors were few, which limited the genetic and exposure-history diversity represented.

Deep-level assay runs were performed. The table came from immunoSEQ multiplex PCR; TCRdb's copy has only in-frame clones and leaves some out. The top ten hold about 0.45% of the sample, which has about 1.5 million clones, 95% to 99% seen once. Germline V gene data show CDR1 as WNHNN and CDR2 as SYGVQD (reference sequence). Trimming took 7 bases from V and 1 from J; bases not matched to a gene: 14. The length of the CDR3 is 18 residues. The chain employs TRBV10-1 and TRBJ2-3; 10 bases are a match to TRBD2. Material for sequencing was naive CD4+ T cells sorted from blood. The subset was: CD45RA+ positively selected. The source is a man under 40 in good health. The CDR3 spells CASIPEGSGRFRTDTQYF. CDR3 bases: TGCGCCAGCATCCCGGAGGGTAGCGGGAGGTTCCGCACAGATACGCAGTATTTT.